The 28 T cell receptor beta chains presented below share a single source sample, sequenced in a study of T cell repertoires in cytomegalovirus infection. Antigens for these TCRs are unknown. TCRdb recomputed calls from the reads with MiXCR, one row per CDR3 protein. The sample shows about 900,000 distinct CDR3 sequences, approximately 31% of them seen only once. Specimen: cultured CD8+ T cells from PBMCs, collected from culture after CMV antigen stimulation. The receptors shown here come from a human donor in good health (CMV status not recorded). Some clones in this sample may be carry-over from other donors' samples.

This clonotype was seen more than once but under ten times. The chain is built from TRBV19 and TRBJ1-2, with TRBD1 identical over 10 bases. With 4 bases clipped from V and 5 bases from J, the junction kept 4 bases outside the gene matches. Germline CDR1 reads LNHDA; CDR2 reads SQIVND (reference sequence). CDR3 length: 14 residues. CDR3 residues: CASSKGTGAYGYTF. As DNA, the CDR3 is TGTGCCAGTAGTAAGGGGACAGGGGCTTATGGCTACACCTTC.

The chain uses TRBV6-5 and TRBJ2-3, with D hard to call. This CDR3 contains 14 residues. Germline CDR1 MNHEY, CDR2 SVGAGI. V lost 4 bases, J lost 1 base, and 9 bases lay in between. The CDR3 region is CASSSGVRTDTQYF. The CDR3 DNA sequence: TGTGCCAGCAGTTCCGGCGTACGCACAGATACGCAGTATTTT.

The CDR3 bases are TGTGCCAGCAGCCTAGGACAGGTCGCTGAAGCTTTCTTT. Its protein is CASSLGQVAEAFF. J is TRBJ1-1 and V is TRBV14; 7 bases match TRBD1. The germline gives CDR1 SGHDN, CDR2 FVKESK. With 4 bases clipped from V and 6 bases from J, the junction kept 5 bases outside the gene matches. The CDR3 covers 13 residues.

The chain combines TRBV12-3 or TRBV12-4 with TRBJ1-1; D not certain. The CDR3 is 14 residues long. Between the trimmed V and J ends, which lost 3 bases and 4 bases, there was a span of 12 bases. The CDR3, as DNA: TGTGCCAGCAGTTTGGACGCCTACTCCACTGAAGCTTTCTTT. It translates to CASSLDAYSTEAFF.

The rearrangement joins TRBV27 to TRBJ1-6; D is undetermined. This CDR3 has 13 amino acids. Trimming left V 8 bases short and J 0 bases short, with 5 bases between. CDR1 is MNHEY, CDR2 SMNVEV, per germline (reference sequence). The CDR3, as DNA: TGTGCCAGCTGGAGCTCCTATAATTCACCCCTCCACTTT. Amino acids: CASWSSYNSPLHF.

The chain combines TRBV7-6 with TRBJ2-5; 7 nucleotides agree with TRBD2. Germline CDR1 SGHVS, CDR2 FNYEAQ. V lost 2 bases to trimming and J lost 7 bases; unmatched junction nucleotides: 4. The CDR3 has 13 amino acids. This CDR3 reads CASSLRGDRTQYF. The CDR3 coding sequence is TGTGCCAGCAGCTTACGGGGGGATAGGACCCAGTACTTC.

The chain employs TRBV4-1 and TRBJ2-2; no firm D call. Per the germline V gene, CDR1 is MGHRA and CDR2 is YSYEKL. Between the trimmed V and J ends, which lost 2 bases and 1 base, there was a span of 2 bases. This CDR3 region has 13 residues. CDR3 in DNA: TGCGCCAGCAGCCAAAGGAACACCGGGGAGCTGTTTTTT. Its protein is CASSQRNTGELFF.

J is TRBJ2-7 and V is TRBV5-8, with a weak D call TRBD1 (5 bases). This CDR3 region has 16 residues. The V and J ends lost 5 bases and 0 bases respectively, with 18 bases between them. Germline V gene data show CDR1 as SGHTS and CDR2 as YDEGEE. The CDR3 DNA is TGTGCCAGCAGATACATGGCGTCAGGGTTCTCCTACGAGCAGTACTTC. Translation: CASRYMASGFSYEQYF.

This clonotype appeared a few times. The DNA for the CDR3 is TGTGCCAGCAGCCAAGAGACGGATGAAGCTTTCTTT. It codes for CASSQETDEAFF. The V and J genes are TRBV4-2 and TRBJ1-1; the D is unclear. V lost 0 bases and J 7 bases, leaving 6 bases between the germline ends. CDR3 size: 12 residues. The germline V gene encodes CDR1 LGHNA and CDR2 YNFKEQ.

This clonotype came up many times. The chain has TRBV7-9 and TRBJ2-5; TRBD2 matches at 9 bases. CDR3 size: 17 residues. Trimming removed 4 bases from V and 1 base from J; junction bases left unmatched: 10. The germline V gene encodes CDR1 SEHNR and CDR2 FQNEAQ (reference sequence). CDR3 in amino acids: CASSSPSTSGPQETQYF. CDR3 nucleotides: TGTGCCAGCAGCTCCCCGAGCACTAGCGGGCCCCAAGAGACCCAGTACTTC.

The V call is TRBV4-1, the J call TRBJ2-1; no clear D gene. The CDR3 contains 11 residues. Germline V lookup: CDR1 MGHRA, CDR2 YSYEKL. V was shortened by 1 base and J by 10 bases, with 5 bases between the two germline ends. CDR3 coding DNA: TGCGCCAGCAGCCAAGTCGGGGAGCAGTTCTTC. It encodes CASSQVGEQFF.

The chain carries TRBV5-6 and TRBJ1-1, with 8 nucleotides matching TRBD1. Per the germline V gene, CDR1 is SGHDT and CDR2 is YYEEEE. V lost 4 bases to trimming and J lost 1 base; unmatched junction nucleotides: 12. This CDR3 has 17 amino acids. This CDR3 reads CASSHDRGWGENTEAFF. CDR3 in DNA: TGTGCCAGCAGCCACGACAGGGGATGGGGAGAGAACACTGAAGCTTTCTTT.

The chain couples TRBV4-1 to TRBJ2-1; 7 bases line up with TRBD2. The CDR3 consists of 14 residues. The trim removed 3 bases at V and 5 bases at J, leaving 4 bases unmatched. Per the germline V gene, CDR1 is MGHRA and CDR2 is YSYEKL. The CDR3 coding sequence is TGCGCCAGCAGCCATCCCGGGGGGAACAATGAGCAGTTCTTC. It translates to CASSHPGGNNEQFF.

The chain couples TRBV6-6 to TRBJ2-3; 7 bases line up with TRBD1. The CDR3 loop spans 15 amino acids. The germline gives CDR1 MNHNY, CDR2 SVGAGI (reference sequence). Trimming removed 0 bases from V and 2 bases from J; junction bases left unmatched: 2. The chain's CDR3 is CASSYSGTATDTQYF. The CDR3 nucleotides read TGTGCCAGCAGTTACTCGGGGACAGCCACAGATACGCAGTATTTT.

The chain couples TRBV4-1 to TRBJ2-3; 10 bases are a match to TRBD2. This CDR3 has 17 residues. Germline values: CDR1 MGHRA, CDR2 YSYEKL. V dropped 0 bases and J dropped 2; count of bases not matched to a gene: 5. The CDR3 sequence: CASSQEVAGGLTDTQYF. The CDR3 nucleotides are TGCGCCAGCAGCCAAGAGGTAGCGGGGGGCCTCACAGATACGCAGTATTTT.

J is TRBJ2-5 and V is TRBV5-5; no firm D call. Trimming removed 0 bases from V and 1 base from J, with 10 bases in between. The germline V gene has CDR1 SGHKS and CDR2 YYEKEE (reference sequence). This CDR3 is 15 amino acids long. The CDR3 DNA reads TGTGCCAGCAGCTTGGAGTCATCCTTCCAAGAGACCCAGTACTTC. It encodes CASSLESSFQETQYF.

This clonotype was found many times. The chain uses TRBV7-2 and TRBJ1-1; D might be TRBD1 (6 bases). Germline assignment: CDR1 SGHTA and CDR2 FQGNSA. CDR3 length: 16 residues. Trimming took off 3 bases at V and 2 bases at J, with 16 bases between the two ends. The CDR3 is CASSFKTGLFNTEAFF. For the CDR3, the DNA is TGTGCCAGCAGCTTTAAAACAGGGCTCTTTAACACTGAAGCTTTCTTT.

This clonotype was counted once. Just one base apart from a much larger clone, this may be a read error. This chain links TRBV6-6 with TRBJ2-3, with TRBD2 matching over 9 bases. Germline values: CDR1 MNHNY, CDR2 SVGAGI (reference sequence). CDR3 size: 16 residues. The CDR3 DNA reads TGTGCCAGCAGTTACTCAGGCGGGGGGGCCGGAGATATGCAGTATTTT. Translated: CASSYSGGGAGDMQYF.

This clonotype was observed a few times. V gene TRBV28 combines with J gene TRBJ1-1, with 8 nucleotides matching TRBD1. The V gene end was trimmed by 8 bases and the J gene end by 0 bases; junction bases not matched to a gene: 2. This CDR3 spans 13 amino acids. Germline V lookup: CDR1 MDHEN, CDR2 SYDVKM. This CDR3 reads CASQGAMNTEAFF. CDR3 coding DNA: TGTGCCAGCCAGGGGGCCATGAACACTGAAGCTTTCTTT.

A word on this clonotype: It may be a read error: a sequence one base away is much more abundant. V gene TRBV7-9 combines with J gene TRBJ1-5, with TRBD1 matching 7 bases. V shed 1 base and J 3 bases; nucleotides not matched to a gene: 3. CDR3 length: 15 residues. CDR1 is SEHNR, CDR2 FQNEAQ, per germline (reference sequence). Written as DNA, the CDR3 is TGTGCCAGCAGCTTAGACAGGGGTGTCAATCAGCCCCAGCATTTT. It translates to CASSLDRGVNQPQHF. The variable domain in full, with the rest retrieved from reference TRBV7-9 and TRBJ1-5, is DTGVSQNPRHKITKRGQNVTFRCDPISEHNRLYWYRQTLGQGPEFLTYFQNEAQLEKSRLLSDRFSAERPKGSFSTLEIQRTEQGDSAMYLCASSLDRGVNQPQHFGDGTRLSIL.

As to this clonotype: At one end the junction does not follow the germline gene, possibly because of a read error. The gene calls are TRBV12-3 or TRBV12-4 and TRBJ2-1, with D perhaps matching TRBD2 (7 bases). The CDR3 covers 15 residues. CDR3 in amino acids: CANSFRGGHHNEQFF. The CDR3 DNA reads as TGTGCCAACAGTTTCCGCGGGGGACACCACAATGAGCAGTTCTTC.

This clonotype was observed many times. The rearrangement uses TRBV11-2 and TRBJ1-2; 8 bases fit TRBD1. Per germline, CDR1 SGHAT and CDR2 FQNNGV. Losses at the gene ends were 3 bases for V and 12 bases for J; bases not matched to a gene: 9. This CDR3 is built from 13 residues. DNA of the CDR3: TGTGCCAGCAGCTTGCGCGGACAGGGCTTCCACACCTTC. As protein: CASSLRGQGFHTF.

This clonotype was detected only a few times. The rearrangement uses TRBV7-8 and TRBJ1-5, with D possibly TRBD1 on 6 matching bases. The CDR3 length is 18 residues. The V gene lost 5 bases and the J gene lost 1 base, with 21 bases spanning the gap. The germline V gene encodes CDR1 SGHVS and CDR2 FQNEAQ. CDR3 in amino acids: CASSPLGGGRGSNQPQHF. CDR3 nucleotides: TGTGCCAGCAGCCCCCTCGGGGGGGGGCGCGGAAGCAATCAGCCCCAGCATTTT. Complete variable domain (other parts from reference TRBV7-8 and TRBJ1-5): GAGVSQSPRYKVAKRGQDVALRCDPISGHVSLFWYQQALGQGPEFLTYFQNEAQLDKSGLPSDRFFAERPEGSVSTLKIQRTQQEDSAVYLCASSPLGGGRGSNQPQHFGDGTRLSIL.

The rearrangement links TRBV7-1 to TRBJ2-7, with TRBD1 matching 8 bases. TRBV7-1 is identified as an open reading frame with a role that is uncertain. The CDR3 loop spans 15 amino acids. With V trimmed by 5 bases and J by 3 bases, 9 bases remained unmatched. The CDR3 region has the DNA TGTGCCAGCAGCACAACAGGGGGTCCTCTCTACGAGCAGTACTTC. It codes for CASSTTGGPLYEQYF.

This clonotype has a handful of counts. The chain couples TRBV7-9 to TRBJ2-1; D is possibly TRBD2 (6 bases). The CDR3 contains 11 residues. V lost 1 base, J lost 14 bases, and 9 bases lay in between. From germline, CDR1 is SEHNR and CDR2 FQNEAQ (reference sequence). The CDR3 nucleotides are TGTGCCAGCAGCTTAGGCGGGGATGAGTTCTTC. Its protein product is CASSLGGDEFF. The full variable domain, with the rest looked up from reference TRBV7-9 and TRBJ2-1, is DTGVSQNPRHKITKRGQNVTFRCDPISEHNRLYWYRQTLGQGPEFLTYFQNEAQLEKSRLLSDRFSAERPKGSFSTLEIQRTEQGDSAMYLCASSLGGDEFFGPGTRLTVL.

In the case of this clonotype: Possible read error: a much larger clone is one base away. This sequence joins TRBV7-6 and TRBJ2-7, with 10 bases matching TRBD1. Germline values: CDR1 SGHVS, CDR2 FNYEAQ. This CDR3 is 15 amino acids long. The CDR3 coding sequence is TGTGTCAGCAGCTCCGGGACAGGGGTCTCCTACGAGCAGTACTTC. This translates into CVSSSGTGVSYEQYF.

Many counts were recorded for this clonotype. CDR3 protein: CASSLGQFGYTF. The CDR3 nucleotides read TGTGCCAGCAGCTTAGGACAGTTTGGCTACACCTTC. The chain carries TRBV7-9 and TRBJ1-2; a possible D gene is TRBD1 (5 bases). CDR1 and CDR2 from the germline V gene are SEHNR and FQNEAQ (reference sequence). The CDR3 is 12 residues long. Trimming stripped 1 base from V and 7 bases from J, with 7 bases between.

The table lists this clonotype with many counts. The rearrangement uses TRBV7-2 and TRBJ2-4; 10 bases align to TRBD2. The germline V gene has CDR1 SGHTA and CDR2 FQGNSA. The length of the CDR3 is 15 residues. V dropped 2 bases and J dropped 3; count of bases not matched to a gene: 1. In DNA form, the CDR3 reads TGTGCCAGCAGCTTAAGCGGGGGGGTCAAAAACATTCAGTACTTC. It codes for CASSLSGGVKNIQYF.